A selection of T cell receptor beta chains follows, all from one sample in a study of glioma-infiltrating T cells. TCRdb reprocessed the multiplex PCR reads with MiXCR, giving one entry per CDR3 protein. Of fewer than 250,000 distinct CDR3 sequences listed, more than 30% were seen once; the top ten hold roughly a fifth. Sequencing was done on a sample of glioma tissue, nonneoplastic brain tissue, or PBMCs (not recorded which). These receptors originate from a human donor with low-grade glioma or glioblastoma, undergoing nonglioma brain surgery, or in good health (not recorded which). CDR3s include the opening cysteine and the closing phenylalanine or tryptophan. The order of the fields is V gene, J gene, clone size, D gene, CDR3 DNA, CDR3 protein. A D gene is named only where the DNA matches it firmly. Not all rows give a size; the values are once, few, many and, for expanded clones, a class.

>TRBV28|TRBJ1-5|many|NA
TGTGCCAGCAGTTCCCGGGCCAGCAATCAGCCCCAGCATTTT
CASSSRASNQPQHF
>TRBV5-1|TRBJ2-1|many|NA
TGCGCCAGCAGCTTGGCAGGGAGCAATGAGCAGTTCTTC
CASSLAGSNEQFF
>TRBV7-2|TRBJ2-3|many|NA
TGTGCCAGCAACCCGTATGTAGCAGATACGCAGTATTTT
CASNPYVADTQYF
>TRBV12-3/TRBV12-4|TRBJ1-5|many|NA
TGTGCCAGCACCCCCGGGGGGCTAAACAATCAGCCCCAGCATTTT
CASTPGGLNNQPQHF
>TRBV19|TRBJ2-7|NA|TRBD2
TGTGCCAGTACCGGGACTAGGGGGTCCTACGAGCAGTACTTC
CASTGTRGSYEQYF
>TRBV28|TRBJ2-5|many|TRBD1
TGTGCCAGTCGGTCGGGGACAGGAGAAGAGACCCAGTACTTC
CASRSGTGEETQYF
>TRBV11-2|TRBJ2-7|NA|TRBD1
TGTGCCAGCAGCTTGGACAGGGGGGTGATGGACGAGCAGTACTTC
CASSLDRGVMDEQYF
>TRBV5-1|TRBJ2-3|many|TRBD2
TGCGCCAGCAGCTTTGGGAGGGCCAGGACAGATACGCAGTATTTT
CASSFGRARTDTQYF
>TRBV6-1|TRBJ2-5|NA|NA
TGTGCCAGCGTCCCGATGGGGAATAGCGGTCAAGAGACCCAGTACTTC
CASVPMGNSGQETQYF
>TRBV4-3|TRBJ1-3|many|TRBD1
TGCGCCAGCAGCAGGACAGGGGGTGGAAACACCATATATTTT
CASSRTGGGNTIYF
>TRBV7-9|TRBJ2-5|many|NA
TGTGCCAGCAGCTTAGCGCTGGGACGCTACGAGACCCAGTACTTC
CASSLALGRYETQYF
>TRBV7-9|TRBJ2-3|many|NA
TGTGCCAGCAGCGGAGCTGGGACTAGCACAGATACGCAGTATTTT
CASSGAGTSTDTQYF
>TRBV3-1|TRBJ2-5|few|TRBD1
TGTGCCAGCAGCGAGCGACAGGGACCGCCCAGGACCCAGTACTTC
CASSERQGPPRTQYF